This T cell receptor beta chain was found in a study of T cell responses to AZD1222 COVID-19 vaccine. Study results and limitations: Donors were largely white British and mainly female; clonal diversity was possibly underestimated. Researchers report vaccine-associated CD4 TCRs spanning spike, with dominance at 160-218 and 743-854. Compared with day 0, the breadth and depth of the Spike-specific TCR repertoire rose significantly after two doses of AZD1222.

For this clone: Antigen unknown.

Assay used: immunoSEQ multiplex PCR; TCRdb lists only in-frame clones, some missing. The sample contains some 150,000 clones, 94% of which appear only once. Between the trimmed V and J ends, which lost 2 bases and 4 bases, there was a span of 18 bases. The CDR3 is 16 amino acids. The germline V gene has CDR1 MGHRA and CDR2 YSYEKL. This receptor was obtained from an adult in good health. Sequences were derived from peripheral blood, sampled on day 0 of AZD1222 vaccination. The J gene is TRBJ2-7, the V gene TRBV4-1, with D possibly being TRBD1 (5 bases). The CDR3 sequence: CASSQLPGRVGYEQYV. The CDR3 bases are TGCGCCAGCAGCCAATTGCCCGGCAGGGTGGGATACGAGCAGTACGTC.